The present TCR beta chain was sequenced within a study of cytomegalovirus exposure and HLA in healthy donors. Some clones are missing from TCRdb's copy, which holds only in-frame ones; the method was immunoSEQ multiplex PCR. The sample holds under 300,000 clones, around 85% seen once. The donors were members of the roughly 120-subject validation cohort (separate from the 666-subject first cohort). Study-wide results and limits: Researchers counted roughly 160 TCR beta chains as cytomegalovirus-associated. Confirmation in vitro established that a few CMV-associated chains were specific for CMV antigens.

Comment on this clone: Its specificity is unknown.

The clonotype originates from a woman between 18 and 30 years old in good health and CMV-seronegative. Sequencing used PBMCs.

CDR3 residues: CASSSGQPAYEQYF. CDR3 nucleotide sequence: TGTGCCAGCAGCTCGGGACAGCCAGCCTACGAGCAGTACTTC. The gene calls are TRBV7-2 and TRBJ2-7; TRBD1 matches at 7 bases. Per germline, CDR1 SGHTA and CDR2 FQGNSA. With V trimmed by 4 bases and J by 2 bases, 5 bases remained unmatched. This CDR3 region has 14 residues.